One sample yielded the 20 T cell receptor beta chains listed below, sequenced in a study of cytomegalovirus exposure and HLA in healthy donors. Both 60 Vbeta primers and 13 Jbeta primers went into the PCR. Here immunoSEQ multiplex PCR was the method, and the copy in TCRdb shows in-frame clones only, minus some. The sample has roughly 120,000 clones, nearly 80% seen once. The specimen was PBMCs. Every receptor here comes from a woman under 40 in good health and CMV-seropositive.

In regard to this clone: At one end, the junction sequence differs from germline, possibly due to a read error. The V call is TRBV9, the J call TRBJ1-4; 9 nucleotides align to TRBD1. The CDR3 length is 14 residues. Germline CDR1 and CDR2: SGDLS and YYNGEE. The CDR3 here is CASSAGTGYEKLFF. CDR3 nucleotides: TGTGCTAGCAGCGCCGGGACAGGGTATGAAAAACTGTTTTTT.

CDR3 protein: CATSSTRGYGYTF. DNA of the CDR3: TGTGCCACCAGCAGCACTCGGGGCTATGGCTACACCTTC. The V call is TRBV15, the J call TRBJ1-2; no clear D. The CDR3 spans 13 residues. The V end was cut by 3 bases, the J end by 4 bases, with 9 bases between. CDR1 LNHNV and CDR2 YYDKDF come from the germline V gene (reference sequence).

This chain connects TRBV7-8 to TRBJ2-1, with D possibly matching TRBD1 (5 bases). Germline assignment: CDR1 SGHVS and CDR2 FQNEAQ. Trimming cost V 8 bases and J 6 bases, with 14 bases left between them. This CDR3 has 13 residues. The CDR3 region has the DNA TGTGCCAGCCTGGACACCTTACCCAATGAGCAGTTCTTC. Protein sequence: CASLDTLPNEQFF.

The rearrangement joins TRBV6-1 to TRBJ2-7, with no clear D. CDR3 length: 14 amino acids. The V and J ends lost 1 base and 0 bases respectively, with 7 bases between them. Germline loops: CDR1 MNHNS, CDR2 SASEGT. DNA for the CDR3: TGTGCCAGCAGTGAAGTGAGCACCTCCTACGAGCAGTACTTC. Amino acids: CASSEVSTSYEQYF.

The rearrangement links TRBV7-2 to TRBJ1-6; 8 nucleotides line up with TRBD1. This CDR3 has 18 residues. The germline V gene has CDR1 SGHTA and CDR2 FQGNSA. J lost 0 bases, V lost 6 bases, and 10 bases had no gene match. CDR3 loop: CASRTWTGPSSYNSPLHF. The CDR3 region has the DNA TGTGCCAGCAGAACCTGGACAGGGCCAAGCTCCTATAATTCACCCCTCCACTTT.

V and J are TRBV5-1 and TRBJ1-6; the D is unclear. Germline V CDR1 and CDR2: SGHRS, YFSETQ. V was cut by 4 bases and J by 9 bases, with 14 bases left in between. The CDR3 is 14 amino acids. CDR3 coding DNA: TGCGCCAGCAGCCTTGGAGATGGGAGTTCACCCCTCCACTTT. Translation: CASSLGDGSSPLHF.

J is TRBJ2-7 and V is TRBV10-3; D is unclear. CDR3 length: 12 residues. V was trimmed by 2 bases and J by 6 bases, leaving 8 bases between them. Germline CDR1 reads ENHRY; CDR2 reads SYGVKD. The chain's CDR3 is CAISETGLEQYF. CDR3 sequence (DNA): TGTGCCATCAGTGAGACTGGGCTCGAGCAGTACTTC.

The rearrangement joins TRBV5-1 to TRBJ1-4, with 11 bases fitting TRBD1. V was pared by 3 bases and J by 7 bases, with 5 bases of the junction left unmatched. From germline, CDR1 is SGHRS and CDR2 YFSETQ. This CDR3 has 15 residues. CDR3: CASSWGDRGAEKLFF. The CDR3 bases are TGCGCCAGCAGCTGGGGGGACAGGGGGGCTGAAAAACTGTTTTTT.

The V gene is TRBV7-9, the J gene TRBJ2-7, with 12 bases matching TRBD1. The V segment lost 1 base and the J segment 5 bases; nucleotides outside the gene matches: 9. Germline CDR1 SEHNR, CDR2 FQNEAQ (reference sequence). CDR3 length equals 17 residues. The CDR3 loop is CASSLGWDRGRQNEQYF. The CDR3 DNA is TGTGCCAGCAGCTTAGGTTGGGACAGGGGGCGCCAGAACGAGCAGTACTTC.

This rearrangement joins TRBV28 to TRBJ1-5, with a tentative D call TRBD1 (5 bases). CDR1 MDHEN and CDR2 SYDVKM come from the germline V gene. Trimming pared 2 bases from V and 4 bases from J, leaving 12 bases between. This CDR3 region has 15 residues. The CDR3 here is CASSLTSGYNQPQHF. In DNA form, the CDR3 reads TGTGCCAGCAGTTTAACTTCAGGGTATAATCAGCCCCAGCATTTT.

The V call is TRBV7-2, the J call TRBJ2-5; 8 bases align to TRBD1. The V gene's germline CDR1 is SGHTA and CDR2 FQGNSA. V shed 5 bases, J shed 4 bases, and the junction held 6 bases outside the gene matches. The CDR3 runs to 14 residues. The chain's CDR3 is CASSPRGLRETQYF. CDR3 DNA: TGTGCCAGCAGCCCCAGGGGGCTGAGAGAGACCCAGTACTTC.

For this clone: Germline is not matched at one junction end, which may reflect a read error. The rearrangement links TRBV7-9 to TRBJ2-1; TRBD2 matches at 11 bases. Germline CDR1 and CDR2: SEHNR and FQNEAQ (reference sequence). The CDR3 loop spans 17 amino acids. CDR3 bases: TGTTCCAGCAGCCCCGGACTAGCGGGTCCATCGCGCAATGAGCAGTTCTTC. It specifies CSSSPGLAGPSRNEQFF.

CDR3 sequence (DNA): TGTGCCTGGGATGTCAGGCCGAAAGATACGCAGTATTTT. This translates into CAWDVRPKDTQYF. V usage is TRBV30 and J usage is TRBJ2-3; D remains unclear. The CDR3 is made up of 13 amino acids. Germline V gene sequence: CDR1 GTSNPN, CDR2 SVGIG (reference sequence). V was trimmed by 5 bases and J by 5 bases, leaving 14 bases between them.

This clone has only one observation. Other nucleotide sequences in the sample specify the same CDR3. The rearrangement uses TRBV4-1 and TRBJ1-5; D remains unclear. The V gene lost 0 bases and the J gene lost 6 bases, with 6 bases spanning the gap. Looked up from germline, CDR1 is MGHRA and CDR2 is YSYEKL. The CDR3 extends over 13 amino acids. CDR3 loop: CASSQERGQPQHF. CDR3 DNA: TGCGCCAGCAGCCAAGAACGGGGTCAGCCCCAGCATTTT.

V and J are TRBV2 and TRBJ2-1; 7 bases line up with TRBD2. There are 10 residues in the CDR3. CDR1 SNHLY and CDR2 FYNNEI come from the germline V gene. The ends lost 8 bases at V and 8 bases at J; junction bases unmatched: 0. CDR3 region: CASGGDEQFF. The CDR3 nucleotides read TGTGCCAGCGGGGGGGATGAGCAGTTCTTC.

V is TRBV4-1 and J is TRBJ2-5, with unresolved D. The ends were cut back, 1 base at V and 2 bases at J, with 14 bases in the middle. CDR1 MGHRA and CDR2 YSYEKL come from the germline V gene. CDR3 length: 16 amino acids. CDR3 in amino acids: CASSQVVLLTQETQYF. The CDR3 DNA is TGCGCCAGCAGCCAAGTGGTGCTCTTAACACAAGAGACCCAGTACTTC.

There are many counts of this clone. V is TRBV19 and J is TRBJ2-7; D might be TRBD2 (7 bases). Trimming pared 5 bases from V and 6 bases from J, leaving 14 bases between. The CDR3 loop spans 13 amino acids. The germline V gene has CDR1 LNHDA and CDR2 SQIVND (reference sequence). CDR3 in amino acids: CASSLNREGEQYF. In DNA form, the CDR3 reads TGTGCCAGTAGTCTTAACAGGGAGGGCGAGCAGTACTTC.

This chain uses TRBV28 with TRBJ1-1, with a weak D call TRBD1 (6 bases). Trimming shortened V by 3 bases and J by 1 base, and 15 bases separated the two germline ends. CDR3 size: 16 residues. Germline values: CDR1 MDHEN, CDR2 SYDVKM. As DNA, the CDR3 is TGTGCCAGCAGTTTCCGGGGGGCGCGCGGGAACACTGAAGCTTTCTTT. Its translation is CASSFRGARGNTEAFF.

This chain joins TRBV7-7 and TRBJ2-1; D perhaps matches TRBD2 (5 bases). V was clipped by 4 bases and J by 4 bases, with 8 bases between them. Germline V gene lookup returns CDR1 SSHAT and CDR2 FNYEAQ (reference sequence). The CDR3 extends over 13 amino acids. This CDR3 reads CASSSTGYNEQFF. The CDR3 DNA is TGTGCCAGCAGCTCCACGGGATACAATGAGCAGTTCTTC.

Here the CDR3 reads CASSYRGAGEKLFF. The CDR3 DNA sequence: TGTGCCAGCAGTTACCGGGGGGCTGGGGAAAAACTGTTTTTT. The V and J genes are TRBV6-6 and TRBJ1-4; D may be TRBD1 (6 bases). The germline V gene encodes CDR1 MNHNY and CDR2 SVGAGI (reference sequence). This CDR3 has 14 residues. Trimming took off 2 bases at V and 8 bases at J, with 12 bases between the two ends.